This TCR beta chain stems from a study of T cells in Graves' hyperthyroidism and ophthalmopathy. This clonotype was seen a handful of times. Uncontrolled infection, other autoimmune disease, pregnancy or lactation disqualified patients from enrolment. Any symptoms of ophthalmopathy came after the first hyperthyroidism diagnosis, from which the blood sample dates. V gave up 7 bases and J gave up 10 bases; unmatched junction bases: 10. This CDR3 is built from 15 residues. CDR1 and CDR2 from the germline V gene are MGHDK and SYGVNS. Amplified TCR beta CDR3 regions derived from RNA transcripts. During a first-round RT-PCR of the TCR CDR3, the HTBI primer set was used. Using its own MiXCR run on the multiplex PCR reads, TCRdb lists one record per CDR3 protein. This table has more than 550,000 distinct CDR3 sequences, 15% to 20% appearing once.

The receptor was derived from a woman in her forties or fifties with Graves' hyperthyroidism that later progressed to Graves' ophthalmopathy. This chain joins TRBV25-1 and TRBJ1-6; 10 bases are a match to TRBD1. Specimen: blood. Here the CDR3 DNA reads TGTGCCAGCACCTCAACGACAGGGGGCCGGTCACCCCTCCACTTT. Residues: CASTSTTGGRSPLHF.